Sequencing of this TCR beta chain was carried out in a study of T-cell reconstitution after alpha-beta-depleted transplantation in children. Whole-study findings and limits: By one year post-transplant, T-cell counts and diversity largely arose from T cells that were newly produced. It was reported that alpha-beta T cells came from several hundred expanded graft clones (about two months after transplant).

Researchers prepared the TCRbeta library using unique molecular identifiers, the study reports. TCRdb analysed the PCR reads with MiXCR anew, one entry per CDR3 protein. The data contain approximately 170,000 distinct CDR3 sequences, around 10% of them singletons. Germline trimming cut 1 base from V and 5 bases from J; bases unmatched to any gene: 1. This CDR3 region has 14 residues. CDR1 and CDR2 (germline): SGHRS, YFSETQ. This clonotype came up many times. Its antigen is not identified. The sample in question was PBMCs, obtained before TCRalphabeta/CD19-depleted stem cell transplant. The chain links TRBV5-1 to TRBJ1-4, with 8 bases that match TRBD1. The sequence was obtained from a boy younger than 10 with acute myeloid leukemia, due to receive a stem cell transplant. The chain's CDR3 is CASSLPGGNEKLFF. In nucleotides, the CDR3 is TGCGCCAGCAGCTTGCCAGGGGGCAATGAAAAACTGTTTTTT.